Sequencing of this T cell receptor (beta chain) was carried out in a study of technical replicates of blood from a few donors. Profiling relied on immunoSEQ multiplex PCR, and the TCRdb table lists in-frame clones only, not all of them. The profile shows approximately 87,000 clones, roughly 95% of them singletons. Germline V gives CDR1 SGHRS, CDR2 YFSETQ. This CDR3 has 14 amino acids. The trim removed 4 bases at V and 5 bases at J, leaving 4 bases unmatched. The receptor comes from a human donor in good health. The sequenced sample consisted of T cells isolated from PBMCs. The rearrangement links TRBV5-1 to TRBJ2-1; 9 nucleotides align to TRBD2. The CDR3 nucleotides read TGCGCCAGCAGCCATAGCGGGAGAAACAATGAGCAGTTCTTC. Translating it yields CASSHSGRNNEQFF.